One sample yielded the 24 T cell receptor beta chains listed below, sequenced in a study of high-grade serous ovarian cancer treatment subgroups. Sequencing was performed with immunoSEQ multiplex PCR; in TCRdb, only in-frame clones are kept and a portion is missing. This table has roughly 15,000 clones, around 85% appearing once. Tumor samples were obtained before definitive surgery or chemotherapy. The sample comprised tumor tissue. These receptors were collected from a human donor with high-grade serous ovarian cancer.

The chain couples TRBV7-2 to TRBJ2-7; TRBD2 matches at 14 bases. The junction had 8 bases not matched to a gene; V was cut back by 5 bases and J by 8 bases. This CDR3 contains 15 residues. Per the germline V gene, CDR1 is SGHTA and CDR2 is FQGNSA. CDR3 amino acids: CASSATSGGGRKQYF. DNA for the CDR3: TGTGCCAGCAGCGCGACTAGCGGGGGGGGACGTAAGCAGTACTTC.

The gene calls are TRBV7-9 and TRBJ2-5; 12 nucleotides line up with TRBD1. Trimming cost V 3 bases and J 5 bases; bases outside gene matches: 7. Germline V gives CDR1 SEHNR, CDR2 FQNEAQ (reference sequence). The CDR3 runs 16 residues. CDR3 DNA: TGTGCCAGCAGCTTCCAAGGGACAGGGGGCGCCGAGACCCAGTACTTC. Translation: CASSFQGTGGAETQYF.

This clone has a single count. This sequence joins TRBV6-6 and TRBJ1-2; the D gene is possibly TRBD1 (6 bases). Trimming took off 4 bases at V and 1 base at J, with 13 bases between the two ends. CDR3 length: 15 amino acids. CDR1 is MNHNY and CDR2 is SVGAGI in the germline V gene (reference sequence). CDR3 residues: CASSSGQTFNYGYTF. Written as DNA, the CDR3 is TGTGCCAGCAGTTCAGGACAGACGTTTAACTATGGCTACACCTTC.

The rearrangement links TRBV4-2 to TRBJ2-7, with TRBD1 identical over 8 bases. From germline, CDR1 is LGHNA and CDR2 YNFKEQ. Trimming removed 1 base from V and 4 bases from J; junction bases left unmatched: 3. The CDR3 has 14 amino acids. CDR3 DNA sequence: TGTGCCAGCAGCCAAGGGACAGGGAGATACGAGCAGTACTTC. Translated: CASSQGTGRYEQYF.

This clone showed up just a few times. V usage is TRBV27 and J usage is TRBJ1-6; a possible D gene is TRBD1 (5 bases). The V gene's germline CDR1 is MNHEY and CDR2 SMNVEV (reference sequence). V was cut by 6 bases and J by 15 bases, with 21 bases left in between. The length of the CDR3 is 14 residues. In nucleotides, the CDR3 is TGTGCCAGCAGAAAACCAGACAGAATTGGGGTCCTCCACTTT. Residues: CASRKPDRIGVLHF.

This clone appeared once. This sequence joins TRBV5-8 and TRBJ2-7; D might be TRBD1 (5 bases). CDR1 and CDR2 (germline): SGHTS, YDEGEE. The CDR3 covers 13 residues. Trimming took off 2 bases at V and 5 bases at J, with 11 bases between the two ends. The CDR3 region has the DNA TGTGCCAGCAGCTTAGCAGGGTCGCACGAGCAGTACTTC. Amino acids: CASSLAGSHEQYF.

The genes are TRBV19 and TRBJ2-3, with 12 bases fitting TRBD2. With 5 bases clipped from V and 0 bases from J, the junction kept 9 bases outside the gene matches. The CDR3 has 18 residues. CDR1 and CDR2 (germline): LNHDA, SQIVND (reference sequence). The CDR3 DNA reads TGTGCCAGTAGTGCCGACGGACTAGCGGGGCCTAGCACAGATACGCAGTATTTT. This sequence encodes CASSADGLAGPSTDTQYF.

The rearrangement links TRBV2 to TRBJ2-5; D is possibly TRBD1 (6 bases). The V gene's germline CDR1 is SNHLY and CDR2 FYNNEI. The CDR3 is 14 amino acids. V was cut by 2 bases and J by 0 bases, with 7 bases left in between. The CDR3 sequence: CASSETGHQETQYF. CDR3 bases: TGTGCCAGCAGTGAAACAGGGCACCAAGAGACCCAGTACTTC.

V and J are TRBV11-2 and TRBJ1-2; 7 nucleotides agree with TRBD1. In germline, CDR1 is SGHAT, CDR2 FQNNGV. This CDR3 spans 14 amino acids. Germline trimming cut 5 bases from V and 5 bases from J; bases unmatched to any gene: 8. The CDR3 DNA sequence: TGTGCCAGCAGCCCCACAGGGGATTGGTATGGCTACACCTTC. Translated, it gives CASSPTGDWYGYTF.

The chain links TRBV21-1 to TRBJ2-2; TRBD2, the table's D call, was not compared with the DNA. TRBV21-1 has pseudogene status. This CDR3 region has 16 residues. The CDR3 reads CASSKEGGADTGELFF. The CDR3 coding sequence is TGTGCCAGCAGCAAAGAGGGGGGGGCCGACACCGGGGAGCTGTTTTTT.

The rearrangement joins TRBV5-1 to TRBJ1-4; 7 nucleotides line up with TRBD1. This CDR3 is 15 amino acids long. Per the germline V gene, CDR1 is SGHRS and CDR2 is YFSETQ. The V and J ends lost 4 bases and 6 bases, in that order; junction bases with no gene match: 9. The CDR3 coding sequence is TGCGCCAGCAGCGTAAGACAGGGAGGGGATGAAAAACTGTTTTTT. This gives the protein CASSVRQGGDEKLFF.

This clone was counted once. The V and J genes are TRBV19 and TRBJ1-6; no reliable D call. The CDR3 length is 11 residues. Trimming pared 5 bases from V and 8 bases from J, leaving 4 bases between. Germline assignment: CDR1 LNHDA and CDR2 SQIVND (reference sequence). Here the CDR3 reads CASSQDSPLHF. CDR3 bases: TGTGCCAGTAGTCAGGATTCACCCCTCCACTTT.

V gene TRBV5-1 combines with J gene TRBJ2-6, with D unclear. The CDR3 length is 16 residues. CDR1 SGHRS and CDR2 YFSETQ come from the germline V gene. The germline V and J ends were trimmed by 6 bases and 0 bases, with 13 bases remaining between them. CDR3 in DNA: TGCGCCAGCACCGGGCTACCCGTCTCTGGGGCCAACGTCCTGACTTTC. It encodes CASTGLPVSGANVLTF.

On this clone itself: The junction departs from the called germline gene at one end, perhaps through a read error. The rearrangement links TRBV7-7 to TRBJ2-2, with D uncertain. The CDR3 is made up of 12 amino acids. CDR1 and CDR2 (germline): SSHAT, FNYEAQ (reference sequence). CDR3 coding DNA: TGTGCTAGCAGCTTTACCGGGGGGGAGCTGTTTTTT. Residues: CASSFTGGELFF.

The chain uses TRBV7-8 and TRBJ1-5, with 8 bases lining up with TRBD1. J lost 6 bases, V lost 4 bases, and 2 bases had no gene match. The CDR3 runs to 13 residues. Germline V gives CDR1 SGHVS, CDR2 FQNEAQ. The CDR3: CASSSDRGQPQHF. CDR3 coding DNA: TGTGCCAGCAGCTCCGACAGGGGTCAGCCCCAGCATTTT. Filled out from reference TRBV7-8 and TRBJ1-5, the complete variable domain reads GAGVSQSPRYKVAKRGQDVALRCDPISGHVSLFWYQQALGQGPEFLTYFQNEAQLDKSGLPSDRFFAERPEGSVSTLKIQRTQQEDSAVYLCASSSDRGQPQHFGDGTRLSIL.

This chain joins TRBV14 and TRBJ2-1; no clear D gene. This CDR3 has 15 amino acids. Germline-derived CDR1 and CDR2 are SGHDN and FVKESK. Trimming shortened V by 1 base and J by 6 bases, and 13 bases separated the two germline ends. In DNA, the CDR3 is TGTGCCAGCAGCCAAGGACTTGCTGGAATCAATGAGCAGTTCTTC. Its protein product is CASSQGLAGINEQFF.

V usage is TRBV5-1 and J usage is TRBJ1-6; 7 bases fit TRBD1. Germline V CDR1 and CDR2: SGHRS, YFSETQ. The V segment lost 0 bases and the J segment 5 bases; nucleotides outside the gene matches: 5. The CDR3 contains 16 residues. This CDR3 is CASSLGQGSDNSPLHF. DNA of the CDR3: TGCGCCAGCAGCTTGGGACAGGGATCAGATAATTCACCCCTCCACTTT.

The rearrangement links TRBV7-2 to TRBJ2-5, with 8 bases fitting TRBD2. The CDR3 sequence is 14 residues long. The germline V gene encodes CDR1 SGHTA and CDR2 FQGNSA. The trim removed 3 bases at V and 5 bases at J, leaving 5 bases unmatched. The CDR3, as DNA: TGTGCCAGCAGCTTTAACCGGGGGGGGGAGACCCAGTACTTC. This codes for CASSFNRGGETQYF.

The CDR3 sequence is CASSYKLSVSNEQFF. The CDR3 DNA sequence: TGTGCCAGCAGTTACAAGCTCTCGGTGAGCAACGAGCAGTTCTTC. The rearrangement links TRBV6-5 to TRBJ2-1; D unresolved. The CDR3 contains 15 residues. V was cut by 2 bases and J by 10 bases, with 18 bases left in between. Germline loops: CDR1 MNHEY, CDR2 SVGAGI.

The CDR3 DNA reads TGTGCCAGTAGGAGGGACAGGAATACCGGGGAGCTGTTTTTT. Translating it yields CASRRDRNTGELFF. The rearrangement joins TRBV19 to TRBJ2-2, with 8 bases lining up with TRBD1. Per the germline V gene, CDR1 is LNHDA and CDR2 is SQIVND (reference sequence). The CDR3 sequence is 14 residues long. J lost 5 bases, V lost 6 bases, and 5 bases had no gene match.

This chain links TRBV6-1 with TRBJ2-7, with 8 bases fitting TRBD1. CDR1 is MNHNS, CDR2 SASEGT, per germline. The CDR3 runs to 15 residues. The ends lost 7 bases at V and 0 bases at J; junction bases unmatched: 8. In DNA form, the CDR3 reads TGTGCCAGCAACCGGACAGGGAGGAGCTCCTACGAGCAGTACTTC. It specifies CASNRTGRSSYEQYF.

This clone was detected only a few times. The rearrangement links TRBV30 to TRBJ1-1; a possible D gene is TRBD1 (5 bases). CDR3 length: 14 amino acids. Trimming stripped 2 bases from V and 1 base from J, with 11 bases between. Germline V lookup: CDR1 GTSNPN, CDR2 SVGIG (reference sequence). The DNA for the CDR3 is TGTGCCTGGAGTTTGGACACTGGGAACACTGAAGCTTTCTTT. The encoded protein is CAWSLDTGNTEAFF. Supplemented by reference TRBV30 and TRBJ1-1, the full variable domain reads SQTIHQWPATLVQPVGSPLSLECTVEGTSNPNLYWYRQAAGRGLQLLFYSVGIGQISSEVPQNLSASRPQDRQFILSSKKLLLSDSGFYLCAWSLDTGNTEAFFGQGTRLTVV.

The chain is built from TRBV9 and TRBJ1-1; no firm D call. V lost 2 bases to trimming and J lost 0 bases, with 11 bases between them. Germline V CDR1 and CDR2: SGDLS, YYNGEE. The CDR3 spans 15 residues. CDR3 coding DNA: TGTGCCAGCAGCGTTGCCGGCGCTCTGAACACTGAAGCTTTCTTT. Translation gives CASSVAGALNTEAFF.

The V gene is TRBV5-8, the J gene TRBJ2-3; TRBD1 aligns across 10 bases. Germline CDR1 reads SGHTS; CDR2 reads YDEGEE. The V segment lost 2 bases and the J segment 1 base; nucleotides outside the gene matches: 1. CDR3 length: 15 amino acids. The CDR3 here is CASSFGTGGTDTQYF. The DNA of the CDR3 is TGTGCCAGCAGCTTCGGGACAGGGGGCACAGATACGCAGTATTTT.